This section outlines one T cell receptor beta chain sequence together with its context. The assay was immunoSEQ multiplex PCR, and TCRdb's table has in-frame clones only and misses some. This table holds under 80,000 clones, roughly 81% found once. This sample's time point: pretreatment peripheral blood. Patients presented with locally advanced or metastatic urothelial carcinoma. Trimming took off 2 bases at V and 1 base at J, with 14 bases between the two ends. The CDR3 contains 16 residues. From germline, CDR1 is SEHNR and CDR2 FQNEAQ (reference sequence). These data belong to a study of PD-L1 blockade in urothelial cancer. In the study overall: The patients first took atezolizumab in about 2014, receiving 1,200 mg intravenously every 3 weeks.

The sample in question was PBMCs, obtained around atezolizumab (anti-PD-L1) treatment. This TCR derives from a man in his 70s with urothelial cancer. This chain joins TRBV7-9 and TRBJ2-5, with a tentative D call TRBD1 (5 bases). The CDR3 sequence is CASSLRSQGTQETQYF. CDR3 sequence (DNA): TGTGCCAGCAGCTTAAGGTCGCAGGGAACCCAAGAGACCCAGTACTTC.